This paragraph covers one T cell receptor beta chain sequence. The sample comes from a study of PD-L1 blockade in urothelial cancer. Added to each PCR by spiking were synthetic TCR analog templates. Sequencing was performed with immunoSEQ multiplex PCR; in TCRdb, only in-frame clones are kept and a portion is missing. The sample carries roughly 62,000 clones, roughly 80% recorded once. Here the sequenced sample was PBMCs, taken around atezolizumab (anti-PD-L1) treatment. This TCR was recovered from a man between 65 and 85 years old with urothelial cancer.

The CDR3 loop is CASRTPGANVLTF. In DNA, the CDR3 is TGTGCCAGCAGGACTCCTGGGGCCAACGTCCTGACTTTC. The chain couples TRBV6-5 to TRBJ2-6; D uncertain. Trimming shortened V by 6 bases and J by 2 bases, and 5 bases separated the two germline ends. CDR3 size: 13 residues. Germline V lookup: CDR1 MNHEY, CDR2 SVGAGI.